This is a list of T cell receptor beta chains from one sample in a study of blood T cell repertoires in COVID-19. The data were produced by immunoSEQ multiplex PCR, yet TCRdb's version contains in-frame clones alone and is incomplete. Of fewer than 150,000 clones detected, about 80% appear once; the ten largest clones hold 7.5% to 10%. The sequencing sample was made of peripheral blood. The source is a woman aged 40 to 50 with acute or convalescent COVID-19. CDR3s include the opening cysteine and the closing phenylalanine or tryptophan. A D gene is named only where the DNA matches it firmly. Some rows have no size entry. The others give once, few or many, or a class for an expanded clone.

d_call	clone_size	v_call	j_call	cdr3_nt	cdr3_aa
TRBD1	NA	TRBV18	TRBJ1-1	TGTGCCAGCTCACCCCCTGTCAGGACAGGTGGGATCGAGGCTTTCTTT	CASSPPVRTGGIEAFF
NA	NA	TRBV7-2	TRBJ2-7	TGTGCCAGCGGGGGGTGGTACGAGCAGTACTTC	CASGGWYEQYF
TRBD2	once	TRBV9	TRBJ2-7	TGTGCCAGCAGCGTAGGGGGGACTAGCGACTACGAGCAGTACTTC	CASSVGGTSDYEQYF
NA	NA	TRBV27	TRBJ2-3	TGTGCCAGCAGACAGACCGCCACAGATACGCAGTATTTT	CASRQTATDTQYF
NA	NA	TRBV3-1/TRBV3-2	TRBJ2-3	TGTGCCAGCAGCCCGCGGGACAGCCCGGAACCGAATACGCAGTATTTT	CASSPRDSPEPNTQYF
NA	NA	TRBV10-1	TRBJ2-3	TGCGCCAGCAGTGTGCCGGGCACAGATACGCAGTATTTT	CASSVPGTDTQYF
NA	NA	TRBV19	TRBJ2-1	TGTGCCAGTAGTCCCCAGGGCCAGATGGAAAATGAGCAGTTCTTC	CASSPQGQMENEQFF
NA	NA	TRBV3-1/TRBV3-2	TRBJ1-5	TGTGCCAGCAGCCAAGGAACAGGAAGGGGGTTAGGCAATCAGCCCCAGCATTTT	CASSQGTGRGLGNQPQHF
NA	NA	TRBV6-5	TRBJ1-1	TGTGCCAGCAGTTACGGAGGAGGACACACTGAAGCTTTCTTT	CASSYGGGHTEAFF
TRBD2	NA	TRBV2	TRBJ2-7	TGTGCCAGCAGTGGCGGGGGGGGCTCCTACGAGCAGTACTTC	CASSGGGGSYEQYF
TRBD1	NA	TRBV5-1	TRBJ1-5	TGCGCCAGCAGCCCAGGGGGCGGCAATCAGCCCCAGCATTTT	CASSPGGGNQPQHF
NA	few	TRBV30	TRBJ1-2	TGTGCCTGGACGGGGGGGGCAGGGGTAGCCTATGGCTACACCTTC	CAWTGGAGVAYGYTF
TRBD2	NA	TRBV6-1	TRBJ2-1	TGTGCCAGCAGTGTAGCGGGGGGGGTTAACAATGAGCAGTTCTTC	CASSVAGGVNNEQFF
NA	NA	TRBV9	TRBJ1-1	TGTGCCAGCAGCGCCGACTGGAACACTGAAGCTTTCTTT	CASSADWNTEAFF
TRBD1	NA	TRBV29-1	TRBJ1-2	TGCAGCGTTCACGGACAGGGGATAAGTGGCTACACCTTC	CSVHGQGISGYTF
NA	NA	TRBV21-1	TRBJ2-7	TGTGCCAGCAGCGCCCCGGGACAGGGAACGGGGGAGCAGTACTTC	CASSAPGQGTGEQYF
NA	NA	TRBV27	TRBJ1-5	TGTGCCAGCAGCTCTGCGAGGGGGAATCAGCCCCAGCATTTT	CASSSARGNQPQHF
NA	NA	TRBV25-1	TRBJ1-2	TGTGCCAGCAGTGAGCGGGGGGTATACTATGGCTACACCTTC	CASSERGVYYGYTF
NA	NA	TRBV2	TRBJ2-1	TGTGCCAGCAGCCCCTGGGCAGGGCCTTACAATGAGCAGTTCTTC	CASSPWAGPYNEQFF
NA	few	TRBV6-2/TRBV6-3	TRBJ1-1	TGTGCCAGCAGTTACTACCGGACAGACAACACTGAAGCTTTCTTT	CASSYYRTDNTEAFF
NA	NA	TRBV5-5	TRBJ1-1	TGTGCCAGCAGCTGGGACTGGGTGAACACTGAAGCTTTCTTT	CASSWDWVNTEAFF
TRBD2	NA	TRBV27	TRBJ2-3	TGTGCCAGCACCCCACGGATCTCGGCGGGGGGCAGGGCAGATACGCAGTATTTT	CASTPRISAGGRADTQYF
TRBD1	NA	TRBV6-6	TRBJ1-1	TGTGCCAGCAGTTCGCAGACAGGGGGCCCCCCTGAAGCTTTCTTT	CASSSQTGGPPEAFF
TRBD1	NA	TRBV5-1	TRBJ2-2	TGCGCCAGCAGCTCCGGGACAGGATACACCGGGGAGCTGTTTTTT	CASSSGTGYTGELFF
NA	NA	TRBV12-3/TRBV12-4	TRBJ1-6	TGTGCCAGCAGGCTCGTGCGGGATTCACCCCTCCACTTT	CASRLVRDSPLHF
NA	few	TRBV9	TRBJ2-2	TGTGCCAGCAGCGTAGTGGGGGCGGACACCGGGGAGCTGTTTTTT	CASSVVGADTGELFF
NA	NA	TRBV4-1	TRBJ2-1	TGCGCCAGCAGCCGGCAGGGGAACAATGAGCAGTTCTTC	CASSRQGNNEQFF
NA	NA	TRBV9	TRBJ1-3	TGTGCCAGCAGCCCAATCACAGGGATCGGAAACACCATATATTTT	CASSPITGIGNTIYF
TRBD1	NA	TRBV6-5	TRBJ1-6	TGTGCCAGCAGTCAAAAGACAGGGGTCTTGTCACCCCTCCACTTT	CASSQKTGVLSPLHF
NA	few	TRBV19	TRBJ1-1	TGTGCCAGTATTCCTCTTGACAGGAACACTGAAGCTTTCTTT	CASIPLDRNTEAFF
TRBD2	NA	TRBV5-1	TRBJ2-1	TGCGCCAGCAGCTTGACCTCCGGGACTAGAAACAATGAGCAGTTCTTC	CASSLTSGTRNNEQFF
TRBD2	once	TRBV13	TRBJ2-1	TGTGCCAGCAGCTTTTCGCCTAGCGGGGGGTACTACAATGAGCAGTTCTTC	CASSFSPSGGYYNEQFF
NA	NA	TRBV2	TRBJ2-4	TGTGCCAGCATTCCAACCGGGACACGAAGGAACATTCAGTACTTC	CASIPTGTRRNIQYF
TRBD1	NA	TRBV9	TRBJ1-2	TGTGCCAGCAGCGAGGGGACAGGTCTGGCTACTAACTATGGCTACACCTTC	CASSEGTGLATNYGYTF
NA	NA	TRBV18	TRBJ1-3	TGTGCCAGCTCAGCTTCAGGTATCGGAAACACCATATATTTT	CASSASGIGNTIYF
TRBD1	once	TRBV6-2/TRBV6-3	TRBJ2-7	TGTGCCAGCAGTTACGTTGGACAGGGTTCCTACGAGCAGTACTTC	CASSYVGQGSYEQYF
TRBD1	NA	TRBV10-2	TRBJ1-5	TGCGCCAGCAGTCTCGGACAGGGGGCCGGCAATCAGCCCCAGCATTTT	CASSLGQGAGNQPQHF
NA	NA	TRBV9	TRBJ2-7	TGTGCCAGCAGCGTAAGGCCCCGAACCGACAGCCGTTACTACGAGCAGTACTTC	CASSVRPRTDSRYYEQYF
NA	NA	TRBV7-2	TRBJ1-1	TGTGCCAGCAGCCCTAGGGGGGGCGCTTTTAGGAACACTGAAGCTTTCTTT	CASSPRGGAFRNTEAFF
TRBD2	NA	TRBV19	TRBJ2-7	TGTGCCAGTACTAGCGGGGTCCCCTACGAGCAGTACTTC	CASTSGVPYEQYF
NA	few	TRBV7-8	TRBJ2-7	TGTGCCAGCAGCACTCATAGATTCTACGAGCAGTACTTC	CASSTHRFYEQYF
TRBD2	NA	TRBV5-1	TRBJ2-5	TGCGCCAGCAGCTTGGCCGTCCTAGCGGGGGAAGAGACCCAGTACTTC	CASSLAVLAGEETQYF
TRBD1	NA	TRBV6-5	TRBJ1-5	TGTGCCAGCAGTATAGACAGGGGGCGGGCCCAGCATTTT	CASSIDRGRAQHF
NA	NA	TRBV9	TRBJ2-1	TGTGCCAGCAGCGTAGCTAGCACCTACAATGAGCAGTTCTTC	CASSVASTYNEQFF
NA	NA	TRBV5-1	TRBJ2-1	TGCGCCAGCAGCTTGTTTTCTAGCCCAAACTATTTCAATGAGCAGTTCTTC	CASSLFSSPNYFNEQFF
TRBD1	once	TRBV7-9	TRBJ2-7	TGTGCCAGCAGCCCAAGTCTCCGGACAGGGGCCTACGAGCAGTACTTC	CASSPSLRTGAYEQYF
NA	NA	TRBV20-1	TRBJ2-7	TGCAGTGCTACACAGGGCGGGGAGCAGTACTTC	CSATQGGEQYF